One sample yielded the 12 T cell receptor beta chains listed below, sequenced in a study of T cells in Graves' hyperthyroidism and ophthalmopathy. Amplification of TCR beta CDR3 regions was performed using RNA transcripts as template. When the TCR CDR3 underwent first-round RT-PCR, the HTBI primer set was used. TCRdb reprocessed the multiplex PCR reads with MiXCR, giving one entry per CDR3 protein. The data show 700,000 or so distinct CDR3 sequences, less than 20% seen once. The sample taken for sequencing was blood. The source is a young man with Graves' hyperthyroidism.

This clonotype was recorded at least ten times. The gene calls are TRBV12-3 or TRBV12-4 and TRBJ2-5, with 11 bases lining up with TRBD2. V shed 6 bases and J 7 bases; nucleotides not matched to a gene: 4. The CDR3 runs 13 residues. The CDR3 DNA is TGTGCCAGCAGATTCCTAGCGGGGGGGACCCAGTACTTC. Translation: CASRFLAGGTQYF.

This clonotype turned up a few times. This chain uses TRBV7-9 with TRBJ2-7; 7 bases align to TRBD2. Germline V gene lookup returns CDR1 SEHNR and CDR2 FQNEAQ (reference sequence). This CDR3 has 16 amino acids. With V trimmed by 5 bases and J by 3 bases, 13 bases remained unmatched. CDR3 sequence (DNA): TGTGCCAGCAGCCAAGAATCGCCCGGGACTAACTACGAGCAGTACTTC. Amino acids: CASSQESPGTNYEQYF.

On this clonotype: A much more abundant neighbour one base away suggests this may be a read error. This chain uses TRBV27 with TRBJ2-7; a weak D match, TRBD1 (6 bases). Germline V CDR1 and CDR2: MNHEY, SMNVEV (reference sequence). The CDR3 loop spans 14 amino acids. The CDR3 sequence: CASSTVDSLYGQYF. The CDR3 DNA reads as TGTGCCAGCAGTACGGTGGACAGCCTCTACGGGCAGTACTTC.

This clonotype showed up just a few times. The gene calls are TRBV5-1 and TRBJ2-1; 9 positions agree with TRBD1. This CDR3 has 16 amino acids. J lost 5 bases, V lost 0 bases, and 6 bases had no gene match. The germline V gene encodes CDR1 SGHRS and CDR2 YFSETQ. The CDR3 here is CASSLVGQGGDNEQFF. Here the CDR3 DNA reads TGCGCCAGCAGCTTGGTGGGACAGGGTGGAGACAATGAGCAGTTCTTC.

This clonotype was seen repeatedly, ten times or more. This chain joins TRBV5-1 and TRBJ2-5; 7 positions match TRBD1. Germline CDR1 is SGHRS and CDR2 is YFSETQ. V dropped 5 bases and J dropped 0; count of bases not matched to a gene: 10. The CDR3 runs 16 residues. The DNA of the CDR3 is TGCGCCAGCAGATTGACCGGGACAGAGTACCAAGAGACCCAGTACTTC. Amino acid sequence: CASRLTGTEYQETQYF.

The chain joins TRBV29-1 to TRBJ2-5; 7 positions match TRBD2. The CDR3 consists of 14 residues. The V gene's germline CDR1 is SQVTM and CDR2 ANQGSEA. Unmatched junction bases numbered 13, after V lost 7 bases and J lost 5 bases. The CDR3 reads CSAMVGRGWETQYF. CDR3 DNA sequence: TGCAGCGCTATGGTAGGGAGGGGCTGGGAGACCCAGTACTTC. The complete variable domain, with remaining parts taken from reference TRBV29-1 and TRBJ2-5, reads SAVISQKPSRDICQRGTSLTIQCQVDSQVTMMFWYRQQPGQSLTLIATANQGSEATYESGFVIDKFPISRPNLTFSTLTVSNMSPEDSSIYLCSAMVGRGWETQYFGPGTRLLVL.

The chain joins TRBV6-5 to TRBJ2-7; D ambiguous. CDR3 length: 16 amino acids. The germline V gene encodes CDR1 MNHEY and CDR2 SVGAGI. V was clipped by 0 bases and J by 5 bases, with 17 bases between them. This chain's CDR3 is CASSYSLTGSGDEQYF. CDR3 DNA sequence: TGTGCCAGCAGTTACTCTTTGACGGGTTCTGGGGACGAGCAGTACTTC.

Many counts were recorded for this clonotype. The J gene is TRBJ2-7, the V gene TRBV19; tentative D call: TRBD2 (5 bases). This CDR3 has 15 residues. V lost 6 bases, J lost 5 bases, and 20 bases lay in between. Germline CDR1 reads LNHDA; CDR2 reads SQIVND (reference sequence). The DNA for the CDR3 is TGTGCCAGTAGCCCCATCGGGGTAGATATCAACGAGCAGTACTTC. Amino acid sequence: CASSPIGVDINEQYF.

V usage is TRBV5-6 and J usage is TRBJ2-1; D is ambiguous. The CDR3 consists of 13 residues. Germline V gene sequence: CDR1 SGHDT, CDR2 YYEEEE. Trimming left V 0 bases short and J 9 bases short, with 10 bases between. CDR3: CASSLGSVGEQFF. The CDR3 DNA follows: TGTGCCAGCAGCTTGGGGTCGGTGGGTGAGCAGTTCTTC.

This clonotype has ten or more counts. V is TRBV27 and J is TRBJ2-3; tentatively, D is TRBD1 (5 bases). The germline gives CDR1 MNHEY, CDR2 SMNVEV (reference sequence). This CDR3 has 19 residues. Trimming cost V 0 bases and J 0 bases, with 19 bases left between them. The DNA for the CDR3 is TGTGCCAGCAGTTTATCGTTCGAGACAGTCCCCATTAGCACAGATACGCAGTATTTT. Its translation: CASSLSFETVPISTDTQYF.

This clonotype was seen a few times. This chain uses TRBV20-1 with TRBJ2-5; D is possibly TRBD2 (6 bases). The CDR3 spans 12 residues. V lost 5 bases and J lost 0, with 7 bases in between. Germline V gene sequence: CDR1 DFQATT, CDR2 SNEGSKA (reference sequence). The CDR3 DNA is TGCAGTGCTTGCGGGAACCAAGAGACCCAGTACTTC. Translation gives CSACGNQETQYF.

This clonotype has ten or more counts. The CDR3: CATSGTGTGIGRGSYNEQFF. In DNA form, the CDR3 reads TGTGCCACCAGTGGCACCGGGACAGGGATCGGGAGGGGGTCCTACAATGAGCAGTTCTTC. This chain links TRBV24-1 with TRBJ2-1, with D possibly being TRBD1 (9 bases). CDR1 and CDR2 from the germline V gene are KGHDR and SFDVKD. CDR3 size: 20 residues. Trimming shortened V by 5 bases and J by 1 base, and 26 bases separated the two germline ends.